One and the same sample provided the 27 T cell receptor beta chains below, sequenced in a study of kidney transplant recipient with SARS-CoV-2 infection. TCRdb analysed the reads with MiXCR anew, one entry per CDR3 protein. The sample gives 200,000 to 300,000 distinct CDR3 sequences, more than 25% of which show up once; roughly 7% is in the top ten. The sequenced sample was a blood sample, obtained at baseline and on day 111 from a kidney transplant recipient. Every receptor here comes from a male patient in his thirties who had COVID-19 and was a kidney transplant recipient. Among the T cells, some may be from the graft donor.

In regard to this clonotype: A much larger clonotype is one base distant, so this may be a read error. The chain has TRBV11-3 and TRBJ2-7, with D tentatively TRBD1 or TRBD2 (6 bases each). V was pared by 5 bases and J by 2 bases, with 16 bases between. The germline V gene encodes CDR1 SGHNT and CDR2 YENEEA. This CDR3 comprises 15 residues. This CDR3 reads CASSKTGAAAYEQYF. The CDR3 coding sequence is TGTGCCAGCAGCAAGACGGGGGCCGCAGCCTACGAGCAGTACTTC.

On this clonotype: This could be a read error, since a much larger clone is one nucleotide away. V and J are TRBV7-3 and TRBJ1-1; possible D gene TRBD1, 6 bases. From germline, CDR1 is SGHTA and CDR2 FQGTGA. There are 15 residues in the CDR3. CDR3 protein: CASSLAGQGISPFHF. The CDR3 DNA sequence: TGTGCCAGCAGCTTAGCCGGGCAGGGGATTTCACCCTTCCACTTT. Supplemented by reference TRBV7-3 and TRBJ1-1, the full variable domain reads GAGVSQTPSNKVTEKGKYVELRCDPISGHTALYWYRQSLGQGPEFLIYFQGTGAADDSGLPNDRFFAVRPEGSVSTLKIQRTERGDSAVYLCASSLAGQGISPFHFGQGTRLTVV.

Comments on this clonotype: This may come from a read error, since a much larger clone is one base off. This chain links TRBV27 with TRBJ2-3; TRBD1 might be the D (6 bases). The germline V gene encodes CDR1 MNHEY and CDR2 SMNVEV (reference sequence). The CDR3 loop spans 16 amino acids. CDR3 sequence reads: CASSGIGTPFTGTQYF. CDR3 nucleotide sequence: TGTGCCAGCAGTGGCATAGGGACACCGTTCACAGGTACGCAGTATTTT.

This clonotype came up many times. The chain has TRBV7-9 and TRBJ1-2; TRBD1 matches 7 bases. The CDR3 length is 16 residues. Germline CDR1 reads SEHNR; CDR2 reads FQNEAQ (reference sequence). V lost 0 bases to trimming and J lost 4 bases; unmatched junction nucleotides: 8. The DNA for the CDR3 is TGTGCCAGCAGCTTAGCGCGGTACAGGGGAAGCTATGGCTACACCTTC. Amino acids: CASSLARYRGSYGYTF.

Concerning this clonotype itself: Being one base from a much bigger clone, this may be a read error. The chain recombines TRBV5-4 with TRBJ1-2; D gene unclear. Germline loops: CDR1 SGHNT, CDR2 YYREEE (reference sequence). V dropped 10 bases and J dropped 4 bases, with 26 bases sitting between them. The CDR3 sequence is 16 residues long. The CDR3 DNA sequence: TGTGCCGGCGCAACGAGCGTACCAGGAAAGACCTATGGCTACACCTTC. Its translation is CAGATSVPGKTYGYTF.

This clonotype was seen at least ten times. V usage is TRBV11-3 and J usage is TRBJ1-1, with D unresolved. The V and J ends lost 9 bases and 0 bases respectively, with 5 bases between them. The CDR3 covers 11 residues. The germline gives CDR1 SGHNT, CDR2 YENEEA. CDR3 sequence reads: CASPVNTEAFF. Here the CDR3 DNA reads TGTGCCAGTCCCGTGAACACTGAAGCTTTCTTT.

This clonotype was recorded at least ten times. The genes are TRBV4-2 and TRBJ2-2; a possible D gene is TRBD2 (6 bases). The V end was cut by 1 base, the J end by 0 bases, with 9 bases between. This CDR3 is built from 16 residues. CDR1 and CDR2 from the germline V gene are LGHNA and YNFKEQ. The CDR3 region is CASSQVSGPNTGELFF. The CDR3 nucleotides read TGTGCCAGCAGCCAAGTGAGCGGGCCGAACACCGGGGAGCTGTTTTTT.

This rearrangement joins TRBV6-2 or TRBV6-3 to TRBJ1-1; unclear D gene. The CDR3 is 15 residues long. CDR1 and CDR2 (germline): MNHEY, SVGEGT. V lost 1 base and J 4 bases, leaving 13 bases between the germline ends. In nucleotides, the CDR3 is TGTGCCAGCAGTTACTACAAGGCTTGGACCACTGAAGCTTTCTTT. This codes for CASSYYKAWTTEAFF.

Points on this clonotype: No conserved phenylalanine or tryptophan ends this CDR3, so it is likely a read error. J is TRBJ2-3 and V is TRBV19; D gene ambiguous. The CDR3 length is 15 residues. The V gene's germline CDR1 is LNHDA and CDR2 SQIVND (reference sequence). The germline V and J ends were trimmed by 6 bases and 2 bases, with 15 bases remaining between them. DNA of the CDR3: TGTGCCAGTAGCCGGCGGACCTATTCCACAGATACGCAGTATTCT. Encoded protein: CASSRRTYSTDTQYS.

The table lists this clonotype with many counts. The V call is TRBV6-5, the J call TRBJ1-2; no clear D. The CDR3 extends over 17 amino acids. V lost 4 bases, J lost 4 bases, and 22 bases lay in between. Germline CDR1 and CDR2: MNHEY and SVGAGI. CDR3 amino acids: CASSWSRECRKTYGYTF. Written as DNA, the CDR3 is TGTGCCAGCAGTTGGTCTAGGGAATGTAGAAAGACCTATGGCTACACCTTC.

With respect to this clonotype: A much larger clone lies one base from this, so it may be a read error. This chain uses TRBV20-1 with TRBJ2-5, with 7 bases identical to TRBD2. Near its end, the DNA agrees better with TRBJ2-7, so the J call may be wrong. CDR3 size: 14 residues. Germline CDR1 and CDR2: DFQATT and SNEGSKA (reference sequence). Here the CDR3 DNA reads TGCAGTGCCACTCCCGAGGCTAGCGGCTACGAGCAGTACTTC. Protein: CSATPEASGYEQYF.

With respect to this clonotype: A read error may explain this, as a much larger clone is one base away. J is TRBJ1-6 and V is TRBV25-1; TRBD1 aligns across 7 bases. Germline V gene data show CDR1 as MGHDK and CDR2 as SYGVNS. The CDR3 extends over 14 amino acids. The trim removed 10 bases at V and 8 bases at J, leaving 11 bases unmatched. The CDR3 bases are TGTGCCATCGGGATGGCAGGGGGATATTCACCCCTCCACTTT. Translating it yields CAIGMAGGYSPLHF.

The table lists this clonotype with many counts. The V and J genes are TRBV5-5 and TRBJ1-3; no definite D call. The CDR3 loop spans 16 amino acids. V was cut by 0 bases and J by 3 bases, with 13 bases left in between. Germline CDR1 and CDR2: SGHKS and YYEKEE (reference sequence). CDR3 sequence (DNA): TGTGCCAGCAGCTTGGCCTCAGGCCGGAATGGAAACACCATATATTTT. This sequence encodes CASSLASGRNGNTIYF.

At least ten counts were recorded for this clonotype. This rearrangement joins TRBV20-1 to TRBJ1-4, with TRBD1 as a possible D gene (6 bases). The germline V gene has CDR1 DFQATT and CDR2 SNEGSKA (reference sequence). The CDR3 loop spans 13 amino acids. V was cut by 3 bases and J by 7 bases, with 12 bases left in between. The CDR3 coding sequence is TGCAGTGCTAGTCGCAGGGGCCGTGAAAAACTGTTTTTT. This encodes CSASRRGREKLFF.

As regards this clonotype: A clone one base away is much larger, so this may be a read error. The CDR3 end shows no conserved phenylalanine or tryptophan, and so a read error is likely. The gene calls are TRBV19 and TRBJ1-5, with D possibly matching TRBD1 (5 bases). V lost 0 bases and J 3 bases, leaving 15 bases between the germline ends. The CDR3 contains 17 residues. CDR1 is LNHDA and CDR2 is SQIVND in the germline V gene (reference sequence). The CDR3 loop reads CASSIDREGWDNQPQHV. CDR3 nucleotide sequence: TGTGCCAGTAGTATAGACAGGGAAGGATGGGACAATCAGCCCCAGCATGTT.

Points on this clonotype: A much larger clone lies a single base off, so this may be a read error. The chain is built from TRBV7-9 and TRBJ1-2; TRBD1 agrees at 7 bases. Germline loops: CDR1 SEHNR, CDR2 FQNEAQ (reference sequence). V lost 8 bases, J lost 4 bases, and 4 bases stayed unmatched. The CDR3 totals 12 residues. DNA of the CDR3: TGTGCCAGCGCAGGGGGAGGCTATGGCTACACCTTC. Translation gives CASAGGGYGYTF.

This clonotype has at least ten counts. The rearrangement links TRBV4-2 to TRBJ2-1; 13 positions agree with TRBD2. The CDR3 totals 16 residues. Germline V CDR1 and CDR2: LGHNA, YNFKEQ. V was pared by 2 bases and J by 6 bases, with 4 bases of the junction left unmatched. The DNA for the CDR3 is TGTGCCAGCAGCCAACGACTAGCGGGGGGTTTCAATGAGCAGTTCTTC. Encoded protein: CASSQRLAGGFNEQFF.

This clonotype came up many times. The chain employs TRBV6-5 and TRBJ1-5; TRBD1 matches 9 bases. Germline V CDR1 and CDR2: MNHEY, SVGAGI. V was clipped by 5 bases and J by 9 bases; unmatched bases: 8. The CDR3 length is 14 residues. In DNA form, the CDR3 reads TGTGCCAGCAGTAGTGGACAGGGGATTTTGCCCCAGCATTTT. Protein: CASSSGQGILPQHF.

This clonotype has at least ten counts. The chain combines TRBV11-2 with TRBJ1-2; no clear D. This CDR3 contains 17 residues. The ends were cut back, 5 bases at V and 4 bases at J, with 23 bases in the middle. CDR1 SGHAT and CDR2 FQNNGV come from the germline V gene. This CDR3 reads CASSGRRTSRKTYGYTF. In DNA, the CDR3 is TGTGCCAGCAGCGGAAGGAGAACAAGCAGAAAGACCTATGGCTACACCTTC.

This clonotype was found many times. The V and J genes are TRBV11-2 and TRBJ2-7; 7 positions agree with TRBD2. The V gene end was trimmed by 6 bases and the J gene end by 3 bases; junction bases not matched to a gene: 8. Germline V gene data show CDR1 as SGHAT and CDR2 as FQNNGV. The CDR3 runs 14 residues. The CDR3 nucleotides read TGTGCCAGCAGTTTTACTAGCGCGGGCTACGAGCAGTACTTC. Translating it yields CASSFTSAGYEQYF.

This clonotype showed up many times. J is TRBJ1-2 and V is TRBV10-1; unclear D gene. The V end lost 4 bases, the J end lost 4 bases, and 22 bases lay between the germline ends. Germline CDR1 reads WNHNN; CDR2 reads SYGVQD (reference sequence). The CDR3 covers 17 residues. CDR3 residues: CASSALQRSRKTYGYTF. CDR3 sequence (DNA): TGCGCCAGCAGTGCTTTACAAAGATCGCGAAAGACCTATGGCTACACCTTC.

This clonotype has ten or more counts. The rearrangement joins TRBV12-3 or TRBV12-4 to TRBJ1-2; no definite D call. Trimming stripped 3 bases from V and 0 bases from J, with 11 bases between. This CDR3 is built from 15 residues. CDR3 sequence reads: CASSFWGSSNYGYTF. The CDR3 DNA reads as TGTGCCAGCAGTTTTTGGGGTTCTTCTAACTATGGCTACACCTTC.

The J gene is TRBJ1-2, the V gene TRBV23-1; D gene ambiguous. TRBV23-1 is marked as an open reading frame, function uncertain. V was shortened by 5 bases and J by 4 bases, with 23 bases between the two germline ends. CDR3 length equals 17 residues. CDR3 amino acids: CASSISALRRKTYGYTF. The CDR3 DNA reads TGCGCCAGCAGTATCAGTGCGCTACGCAGAAAGACCTATGGCTACACCTTC.

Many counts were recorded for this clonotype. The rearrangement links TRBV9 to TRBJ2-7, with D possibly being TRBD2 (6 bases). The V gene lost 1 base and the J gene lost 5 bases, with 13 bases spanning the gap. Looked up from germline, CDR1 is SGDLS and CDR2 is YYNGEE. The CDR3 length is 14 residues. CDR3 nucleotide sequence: TGTGCCAGCAGCGTATTGTGGGAGGAGGACGAGCAGTACTTC. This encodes CASSVLWEEDEQYF.

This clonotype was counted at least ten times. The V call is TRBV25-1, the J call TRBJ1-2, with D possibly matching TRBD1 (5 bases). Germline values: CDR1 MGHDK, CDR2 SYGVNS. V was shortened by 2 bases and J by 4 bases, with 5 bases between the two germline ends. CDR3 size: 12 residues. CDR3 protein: CASSEQGYGYTF. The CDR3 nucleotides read TGTGCCAGCAGTGAACAGGGCTATGGCTACACCTTC.

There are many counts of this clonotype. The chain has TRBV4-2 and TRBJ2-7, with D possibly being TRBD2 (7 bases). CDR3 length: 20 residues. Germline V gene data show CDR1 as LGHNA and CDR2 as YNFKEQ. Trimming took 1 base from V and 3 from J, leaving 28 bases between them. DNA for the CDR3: TGTGCCAGCAGCCAAGTGGCGGGGGCGGGAGATGTCGGCAATGTCTACGAGCAGTACTTC. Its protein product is CASSQVAGAGDVGNVYEQYF.

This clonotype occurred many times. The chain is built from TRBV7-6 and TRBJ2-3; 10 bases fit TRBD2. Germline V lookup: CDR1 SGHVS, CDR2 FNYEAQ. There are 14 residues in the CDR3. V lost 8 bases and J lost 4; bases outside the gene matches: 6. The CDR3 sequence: CASGLAGASDTQYF. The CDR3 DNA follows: TGTGCCAGCGGGCTAGCGGGAGCATCAGATACGCAGTATTTT.